The present T cell receptor beta chain was sequenced within a study of vaccination and CD4 T cells after COVID-19. About the research overall: Participants got two doses of BNT162b2 or mRNA-1273 vaccine. Overlapping spike pools from SARS-CoV-2 and HCoV-NL63, HCoV-OC43 and HCoV-229E served as culture stimuli.

The germline gives CDR1 MNHNS, CDR2 SASEGT. The length of the CDR3 is 11 residues. Findings and caveats of the study: A nonsignificant median increase from around 20 to 38 SARS-CoV-2-reactive clonotypes was observed.

This clonotype showed up just a few times. Its cognate antigen is unknown. Researchers used the Oncomine TCR Beta short-read assay to sequence DNA from cultured CD4+ T cells. Cultured CD4+ T cells yielded the extracted genomic DNA. TCRdb re-derived calls from the PCR reads in MiXCR, one entry per CDR3 protein. The sample consists of about 11,000 distinct CDR3 sequences, 44% of them appearing once. The treatment denotes: roughly nine-day PBMC culture with coronavirus spike peptide pools or control peptides (ViraFEST assay). The sequencing input was CD4+ T cells from blood, cultured in vitro. This sequence was found in a human donor who had recovered from COVID-19. The chain links TRBV6-1 to TRBJ1-1; no firm D call. The CDR3 nucleotides read TGTGTTTCGGAAGACCGGGGTGAAGCTTTCTTT. This translates into CVSEDRGEAFF.